The text below deals with one T cell receptor (beta chain). This clonotype was picked up many times. The antigen it binds to is not known. The input lacks base qualities; no much larger clone sits a single base away. Preparation of the library involved 5' RACE. Sequencing used an Illumina HiSeq 2500. A second about 6 to 11 cycle PCR used a sample-barcoded 5' primer and a J-beta primer mix. Each TCR beta cDNA molecule received a unique molecular identifier from a template-switch 5' adaptor carrying 12 random nucleotides. At least 2.5 million CDR3-containing paired-end reads were obtained from each sample. All of the RNA was converted into first-strand cDNA using the Mint cDNA synthesis kit, with a TRBC-specific oligonucleotide serving as the primer. Following uracil-DNA glycosylase treatment, all cDNA underwent a first 18-cycle PCR with the universal primers M1SS and BC2_uni_R. The source study handled its data this way. Normalization of each sample was performed by random selection of 1 million high-quality reads, each carrying a distinct molecular identifier. Instead of being binned into consensus sequences, reads that shared molecular identifiers were thrown out. MiTCR, run with a Q25 quality threshold and the strictest error-elimination algorithm, handled CDR3 identification, clonotype clustering and error correction. Lower-bound total TCR beta diversity was estimated with a nonparametric unseen species model using Euler transformation. TCRdb applied fastp at Q25 and MiXCR to the public reads, then kept only in-frame beta chains. Rows merge per CDR3 protein into single entries with the most common DNA and genes. TCRdb's processing, not the authors' own work, is the source of the V and J calls. The sample includes around 1.5 million distinct CDR3 sequences, with roughly 32% observed a single time. Approximately 10% of the sample lies in the top ten.

The sample comes from a study of blood T cells in healthy people across ages (dated by TCRdb to about 2015). Describing the broader study: In model experiments, template switching captured roughly one uniquely barcoded TCR beta cDNA molecule for every two T cells. The study analyzed two additional independent replicas of 1 million unique cDNA reads from the same blood draw for two donors, one aged 18 to 30 and one aged 80 or older. The donors were split into four age groups: young (average roughly 15 years), middle-aged (nearly 40), aged (62) and long-lived (roughly 88). Using deep sequencing normalized with unique cDNA molecular identifiers, the study measured how TCR beta repertoire diversity changes with age. Donors of different ages were randomly distributed across sequencing lanes to avoid experimental bias. Here is what the overall study found, with its caveats: There was a strong correlation between observed TCR beta diversity and the percentage of naive T cells measured by flow cytometry. Because the CMV infection status of the donors was unknown, age-related changes in expanded clonotypes may potentially have been confounded. Conclusive comparison of naive and antigen-experienced compartments was prevented by the profiling of bulk unsorted PBMCs. Total diversity estimates from one million sequenced T cells were considered lower bounds and underestimates. The long-lived group showed more naive CD4+ T cells, fewer expanded clones and increased TCR diversity than the aged group, suggesting age selection. As age increased, observed TCR beta diversity per million T cells dropped in a roughly linear way, and a significant reduction was already evident by age roughly 40.

The CDR3 holds 12 amino acids from the cysteine to the phenylalanine. Only the CDR3 portion is preserved as DNA: 36 bases, with reading frame beginning at the first base. V and J are truncated by 2 bases and 1 base respectively, leaving an intervening sequence of 5 bases. From the germline V gene (reference sequence), CDR1 is DFQATT and CDR2 is SNEGSKA. Donors were roughly 40 systemically healthy Caucasian individuals from Russia aged roughly 6 to 95 years. Each donor gave around 9.5 milliliters of peripheral blood, collected into EDTA-treated Vacutainer tubes. Ficoll-Paque density-gradient centrifugation was used to isolate PBMCs, with at least 7 million per sample. Trizol reagent was used to extract total RNA from the PBMCs, yielding at least 6 micrograms per sample. For every donor, flow cytometry on a PBMC aliquot measured the percentage of naive CD45RAhigh/CD27high T cells.

The sample taken for sequencing was blood. The clonotype was recovered from a young woman in good health. The rearrangement combines TRBV20-1 with TRBJ1-1; 5 matching bases give a weak D call of TRBD1. The nucleotide sequence reads as follows: TGCAGTGCTAGACAGGGGAACACTGAAGCTTTCTTT. It translates to CSARQGNTEAFF.